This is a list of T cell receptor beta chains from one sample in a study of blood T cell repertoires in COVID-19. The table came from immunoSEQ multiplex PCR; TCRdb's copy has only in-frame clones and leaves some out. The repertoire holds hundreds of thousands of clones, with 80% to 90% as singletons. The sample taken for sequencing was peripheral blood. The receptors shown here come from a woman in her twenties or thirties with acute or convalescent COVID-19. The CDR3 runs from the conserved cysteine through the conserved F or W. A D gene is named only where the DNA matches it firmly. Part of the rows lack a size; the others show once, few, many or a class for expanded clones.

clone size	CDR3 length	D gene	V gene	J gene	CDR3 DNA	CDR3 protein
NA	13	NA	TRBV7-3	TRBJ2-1	TGTGCCAGCAGCCTAGACAGGAAGGATGAGCAGTTCTTC	CASSLDRKDEQFF
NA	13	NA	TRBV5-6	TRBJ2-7	TGTGCCAGCAGCTTGAGTGGCGGGGCCGAGCAGTACTTC	CASSLSGGAEQYF
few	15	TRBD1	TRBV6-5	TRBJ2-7	TGTGCCAGCAGTTCCACTGGGACAGCGTCCTACGAGCAGTACTTC	CASSSTGTASYEQYF
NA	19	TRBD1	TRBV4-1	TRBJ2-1	TGCGCCAGCAGCACATCCGGGACAGGGAGAGATCCAACCTACAATGAGCAGTTCTTC	CASSTSGTGRDPTYNEQFF
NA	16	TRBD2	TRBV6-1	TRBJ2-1	TGTGCCAGCAGTGGGACTCTAGCGGGGGGATACAATGAGCAGTTCTTC	CASSGTLAGGYNEQFF
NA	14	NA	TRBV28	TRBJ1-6	TGTGCCAGCGGACAGATCACCTATAATTCACCCCTCCACTTT	CASGQITYNSPLHF
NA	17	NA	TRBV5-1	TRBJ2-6	TGCGCCAGCAGCTTGAGGCAGGTCGGATCTGGGGCCAACGTCCTGACTTTC	CASSLRQVGSGANVLTF
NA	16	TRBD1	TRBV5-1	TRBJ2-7	TGCGCCAGCAGCTCCGCCGGGACAGGGAACTCCTACGAGCAGTACTTC	CASSSAGTGNSYEQYF
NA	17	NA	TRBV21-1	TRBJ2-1	TGTGCCAGCAGCATGGGGGGCGCAGGGGGTACCTACAATGAGCAGTTCTTC	CASSMGGAGGTYNEQFF
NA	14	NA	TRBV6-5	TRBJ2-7	TGTGCCAGCAGTTACACCCCAGGGGACCACGAGCAGTACTTC	CASSYTPGDHEQYF
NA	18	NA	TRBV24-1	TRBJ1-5	TGTGCCACCAGTGATCCCTCTACAGGATCCGGAATCGATCAGCCCCAGCATTTT	CATSDPSTGSGIDQPQHF
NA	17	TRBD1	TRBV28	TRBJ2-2	TGTGCCAGCAGCCCCCCTCCGACAGGGGGGGGTGCCGGGGAGCTGTTTTTT	CASSPPPTGGGAGELFF
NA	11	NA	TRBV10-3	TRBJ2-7	TGTGCCACCCAGGATGTCGACGAGCAGTACTTC	CATQDVDEQYF
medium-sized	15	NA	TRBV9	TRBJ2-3	TGTGCCAGCAGCACCTGGACAGCTAGCACAGATACGCAGTATTTT	CASSTWTASTDTQYF
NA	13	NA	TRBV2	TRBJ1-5	TGTGCCAGCAACAAGGGGTTCAGTCAGCCCCAGCATTTT	CASNKGFSQPQHF
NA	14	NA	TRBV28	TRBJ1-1	TGTGCCAGCAGTCCGCCACTACGACCCACTGAAGCTTTCTTT	CASSPPLRPTEAFF
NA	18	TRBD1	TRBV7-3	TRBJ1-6	TGTGCCAGCAGGGGATTCGACAGGGATGGATCCTATAATTCACCCCTCCACTTT	CASRGFDRDGSYNSPLHF
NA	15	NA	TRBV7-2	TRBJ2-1	TGTGCCAGCAGCTTTGGGGGGAGCTCCTACAATGAGCAGTTCTTC	CASSFGGSSYNEQFF
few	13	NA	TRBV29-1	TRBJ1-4	TGCAGCGTTTTAACAGGCCAGGGTGAAAAACTGTTTTTT	CSVLTGQGEKLFF
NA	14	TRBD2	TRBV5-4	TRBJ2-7	TGTGCCAGCAGCGGAGGGACTAGCGGGTACGAGCAGTACTTC	CASSGGTSGYEQYF